This entry lists 8 T cell receptor beta chains sequenced from one sample in a study of T cells in Graves' hyperthyroidism and ophthalmopathy. The CDR3 regions of TCR beta were amplified from RNA transcripts. Using the HTBI primer set, a first-round RT-PCR was run on the TCR CDR3. TCRdb reanalysed the multiplex PCR reads using MiXCR and keeps one entry per CDR3 protein. The sample lists 200,000 to 250,000 distinct CDR3 sequences; less than 20% were seen once. Specimen: blood. These TCRs come from a woman aged 45-65 years with Graves' hyperthyroidism.

Ten or more counts support this clonotype. The chain links TRBV20-1 to TRBJ2-7, with a possible D match to TRBD2 (5 bases). V lost 5 bases, J lost 3 bases, and 11 bases lay in between. CDR3 length: 12 amino acids. CDR1 is DFQATT, CDR2 SNEGSKA, per germline (reference sequence). CDR3 protein: CSASGLNYEQYF. CDR3 sequence (DNA): TGCAGTGCTTCCGGACTCAACTACGAGCAGTACTTC.

The rearrangement uses TRBV12-5 and TRBJ2-3, with TRBD2 identical over 12 bases. CDR3 length: 16 residues. CDR1 LGHNT and CDR2 FRNRAP come from the germline V gene. Trimming took 5 bases from V and 1 from J; bases not matched to a gene: 4. CDR3 region: CASGGSSGRGTDTQYF. CDR3 DNA sequence: TGTGCTAGTGGTGGATCTAGCGGGAGGGGCACAGATACGCAGTATTTT.

This clonotype has at least ten counts. The chain has TRBV3-1 and TRBJ2-1; TRBD1 agrees at 8 bases. V gave up 1 base and J gave up 6 bases; unmatched junction bases: 5. Germline V CDR1 and CDR2: LGHDT, YNNKEL (reference sequence). The CDR3 loop spans 15 amino acids. The CDR3 bases are TGTGCCAGCAGCCAAGGCAGGGGGCCTGGCAATGAGCAGTTCTTC. Translating it yields CASSQGRGPGNEQFF.

V is TRBV19 and J is TRBJ2-1; D remains unclear. Trimming removed 3 bases at V and 6 bases at J, with 15 bases between. CDR3 size: 15 residues. Germline V gene data show CDR1 as LNHDA and CDR2 as SQIVND (reference sequence). The CDR3 protein is CASSINGDLSNEQFF. CDR3 nucleotide sequence: TGTGCCAGTAGTATTAATGGAGATTTGTCCAATGAGCAGTTCTTC.

In this sample, this clonotype turned up many times. The rearrangement links TRBV11-2 to TRBJ2-5, with 11 bases fitting TRBD2. Germline CDR1 SGHAT, CDR2 FQNNGV. CDR3 size: 17 residues. V shed 5 bases, J shed 5 bases, and the junction held 13 bases outside the gene matches. This CDR3 reads CASSTGTSGYGKETQYF. In DNA form, the CDR3 reads TGTGCCAGCAGCACCGGGACTAGCGGATATGGGAAGGAGACCCAGTACTTC.

V gene TRBV9 combines with J gene TRBJ2-1; the match to TRBD2 covers 12 bases. Germline V gene lookup returns CDR1 SGDLS and CDR2 YYNGEE. Trimming cost V 2 bases and J 8 bases; bases outside gene matches: 14. This CDR3 is built from 18 residues. This CDR3 reads CASSVGPLAGGPEDEQFF. The DNA of the CDR3 is TGTGCCAGCAGCGTCGGACCACTAGCGGGGGGACCAGAGGATGAGCAGTTCTTC. The full variable domain, rest sourced from reference TRBV9 and TRBJ2-1, is DSGVTQTPKHLITATGQRVTLRCSPRSGDLSVYWYQQSLDQGLQFLIQYYNGEERAKGNILERFSAQQFPDLHSELNLSSLELGDSALYFCASSVGPLAGGPEDEQFFGPGTRLTVL.

This clonotype was seen just once. The chain has TRBV19 and TRBJ1-2, with D uncertain. Per the germline V gene, CDR1 is LNHDA and CDR2 is SQIVND (reference sequence). The ends were cut back, 7 bases at V and 0 bases at J, with 12 bases in the middle. This CDR3 contains 14 residues. Here the CDR3 DNA reads TGTGCCAGTACCCAAAATCAAGCTAACTATGGCTACACCTTC. It translates to CASTQNQANYGYTF.

The table lists this clonotype with many counts. CDR3: CSADRTGVYNEQFF. The CDR3 region has the DNA TGCAGTGCCGACAGGACCGGGGTTTACAATGAGCAGTTCTTC. This chain uses TRBV20-1 with TRBJ2-1; a possible D gene is TRBD1 (6 bases). The CDR3 consists of 14 residues. Trimming stripped 6 bases from V and 4 bases from J, with 16 bases between. The germline gives CDR1 DFQATT, CDR2 SNEGSKA (reference sequence).